In its sample, the clone carrying this TCR beta chain was seen once. Its specificity is not known. The entry originates in a study of graft-versus-host responses after intestinal transplantation. At the level of the study: For around 3 years after anti-thymocyte globulin induction, all recipients took tacrolimus and steroids.

The assay was immunoSEQ multiplex PCR, and TCRdb's table has in-frame clones only and misses some. The top ten clones hold about 0.51% of a sample with about 120,000 clones, 85% to 95% of them seen once. The trim removed 2 bases at V and 2 bases at J, leaving 3 bases unmatched. This CDR3 region has 15 residues. The V gene's germline CDR1 is SGHRS and CDR2 YFSETQ. Overall study results and limits: Allografts of patients with graft-donor T cell macrochimerism showed high graft-versus-host to host-versus-graft clone ratios. Early post-transplant falls in HvG clones accompanied the peak levels of circulating GvH clones.

This specimen consisted of unstimulated CD8+ T cells sorted from spleen or lymph node cells, obtained before intestinal transplant. This TCR derives from a human donor who received an intestinal transplant. The chain uses TRBV5-1 and TRBJ2-1, with TRBD2 identical over 8 bases. As DNA, the CDR3 is TGCGCCAGCAGCTTTAGCGGGGTGACCTACAATGAGCAGTTCTTC. Residues: CASSFSGVTYNEQFF.